This T cell receptor (beta chain) was captured in a study of blood T cell repertoires in COVID-19. Study context: PBMCs, B-cell-depleted T cells, or T cells were the source of the cDNA or gDNA that made up the material.

The CDR3 covers 15 residues. Trimming removed 6 bases at V and 1 base at J, with 15 bases between. Germline V gene lookup returns CDR1 SEHNR and CDR2 FQNEAQ (reference sequence). Method: immunoSEQ multiplex PCR; TCRdb's copy keeps in-frame clones and lacks some. Of approximately 300,000 clones in the sample, about 88% are singletons; the top ten hold 2% to 3%. The receptor comes from a man between 60 and 70 years old who had recovered from COVID-19. The sequenced sample was PBMCs or T cells enriched from blood (not recorded which). The chain couples TRBV7-9 to TRBJ2-5; tentatively, D is TRBD2 (5 bases). CDR3 sequence: CASSPHSGGQETQYF. CDR3 DNA: TGTGCCAGCAGTCCACACAGCGGCGGCCAAGAGACCCAGTACTTC.